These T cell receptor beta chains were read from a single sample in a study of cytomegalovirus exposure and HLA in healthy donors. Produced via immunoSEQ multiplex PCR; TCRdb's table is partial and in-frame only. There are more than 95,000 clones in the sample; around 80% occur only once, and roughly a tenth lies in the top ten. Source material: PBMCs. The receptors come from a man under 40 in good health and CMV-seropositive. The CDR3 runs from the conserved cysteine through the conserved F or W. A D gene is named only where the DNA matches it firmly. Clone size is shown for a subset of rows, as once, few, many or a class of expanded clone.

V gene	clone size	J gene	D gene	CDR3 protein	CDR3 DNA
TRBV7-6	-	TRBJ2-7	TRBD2	CASSSRGTSGSQGSYEQYF	TGTGCCAGCAGCTCGCGAGGGACTAGCGGGAGTCAAGGGTCCTACGAGCAGTACTTC
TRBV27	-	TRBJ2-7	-	CASSQQAISYEQYF	TGTGCCAGCAGTCAACAGGCAATTTCCTACGAGCAGTACTTC
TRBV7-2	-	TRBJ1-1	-	CASSRDSVNTEAFF	TGTGCCAGCAGCCGCGACAGCGTCAACACTGAAGCTTTCTTT
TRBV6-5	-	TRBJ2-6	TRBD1	CASSFQGAGANVLTF	TGTGCCAGCAGTTTTCAGGGGGCTGGGGCCAACGTCCTGACTTTC
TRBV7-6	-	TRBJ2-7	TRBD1	CASSTGQGYEQYF	TGTGCCAGCAGCACGGGACAGGGTTACGAGCAGTACTTC
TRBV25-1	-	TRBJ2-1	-	CASSEYVRGNEQFF	TGTGCCAGCAGTGAATATGTAAGGGGCAATGAGCAGTTCTTC
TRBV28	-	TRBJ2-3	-	CASSPGQSDTQYF	TGTGCCAGCAGTCCCGGACAGTCAGATACGCAGTATTTT
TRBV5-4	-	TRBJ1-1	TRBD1	CASSLLTGRNTEAFF	TGTGCCAGCAGCTTGTTGACAGGGCGAAACACTGAAGCTTTCTTT
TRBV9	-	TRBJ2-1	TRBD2	CASSPLSGSEQFF	TGTGCCAGCAGCCCACTAAGCGGGAGTGAGCAGTTCTTC
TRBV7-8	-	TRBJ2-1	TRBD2	CASSLKRPGTSGTVGGHEQFF	TGTGCCAGCAGCCTCAAGCGCCCGGGTACTAGCGGGACCGTCGGGGGCCATGAGCAGTTCTTC
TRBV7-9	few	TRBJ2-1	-	CASSPPLTGIQQFF	TGTGCCAGCAGCCCCCCATTAACCGGGATTCAGCAGTTCTTC
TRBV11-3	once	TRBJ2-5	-	CASSLIGEEETQYF	TGTGCCAGCAGCCTAATCGGAGAAGAAGAGACCCAGTACTTC
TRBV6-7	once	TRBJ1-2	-	CASNVTWQPSGGYTF	TGTGCCAGCAACGTTACTTGGCAGCCCTCGGGTGGCTACACCTTC
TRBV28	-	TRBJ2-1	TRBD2	CATLAASYNEQFF	TGTGCCACCCTAGCGGCCTCCTACAATGAGCAGTTCTTC
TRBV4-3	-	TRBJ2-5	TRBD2	CASSPRTSGETQYF	TGCGCCAGCAGCCCCAGGACTAGCGGAGAGACCCAGTACTTC
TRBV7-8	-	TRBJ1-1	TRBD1	CASSRRQGARMNTEAFF	TGTGCCAGCAGCAGACGACAGGGGGCACGCATGAACACTGAAGCTTTCTTT
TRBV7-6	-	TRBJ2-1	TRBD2	CASSPRGGLAGGIPRDNEQFF	TGTGCCAGCAGCCCCAGGGGGGGACTAGCGGGAGGTATCCCCAGGGACAATGAGCAGTTCTTC
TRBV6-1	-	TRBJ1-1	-	CASSEWVRLKKTEAFF	TGTGCCAGCAGTGAATGGGTCAGGCTAAAGAAAACTGAAGCTTTCTTT
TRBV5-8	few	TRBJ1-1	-	CASSLDSRFSGTEAFF	TGTGCCAGCAGCTTGGATAGTCGGTTTTCGGGCACTGAAGCTTTCTTT
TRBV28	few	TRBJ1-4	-	CASTLTGGGEKLFF	TGTGCCAGCACCCTGACAGGCGGGGGGGAAAAACTGTTTTTT
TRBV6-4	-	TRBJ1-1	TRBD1	CASSDSRQGRAFF	TGTGCCAGCAGTGACTCCCGACAGGGTCGAGCTTTCTTT
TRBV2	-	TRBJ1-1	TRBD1	CASRRTGSWVEAFF	TGTGCCAGCAGGAGGACAGGGTCATGGGTAGAAGCTTTCTTT
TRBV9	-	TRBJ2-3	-	CASSVAGEGDTQYF	TGTGCCAGCAGCGTAGCGGGAGAGGGAGATACGCAGTATTTT
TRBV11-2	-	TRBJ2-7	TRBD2	CASSLRLAGSYEQYF	TGTGCCAGCAGCCTCCGATTAGCGGGCTCCTACGAGCAGTACTTC
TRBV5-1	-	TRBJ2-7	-	CASTPDNHYEQYF	TGCGCCAGCACCCCCGACAACCACTACGAGCAGTACTTC
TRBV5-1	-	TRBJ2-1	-	CASSPSGSPYNEQFF	TGCGCCAGCAGTCCGAGCGGTTCCCCCTACAATGAGCAGTTCTTC
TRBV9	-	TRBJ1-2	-	CASSARQRNYGYTF	TGTGCCAGCAGCGCCCGACAGCGTAACTATGGCTACACCTTC
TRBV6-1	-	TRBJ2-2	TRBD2	CASSEAAGGPGELFF	TGTGCCAGCAGTGAAGCAGCGGGAGGGCCCGGGGAGCTGTTTTTT
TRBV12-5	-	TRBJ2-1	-	CASGAPRDTYNEQFF	TGTGCTAGTGGTGCGCCCCGGGACACATACAATGAGCAGTTCTTC
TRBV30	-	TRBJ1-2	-	CAWSGQGDGYTF	TGTGCCTGGAGTGGGCAGGGTGACGGCTACACCTTC
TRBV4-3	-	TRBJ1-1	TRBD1	CASSLATGNYGTEAFF	TGCGCCAGCAGCCTAGCGACAGGGAACTACGGCACTGAAGCTTTCTTT
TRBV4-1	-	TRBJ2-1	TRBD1	CASSQDPSGGLDEQFF	TGCGCCAGCAGCCAAGACCCCTCAGGGGGTTTAGATGAGCAGTTCTTC
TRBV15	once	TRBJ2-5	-	CATSRDTKTQYF	TGTGCCACCAGCAGAGATACTAAGACCCAGTACTTC
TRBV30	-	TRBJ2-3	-	CAWSEHFPSTDTQYF	TGTGCCTGGAGTGAGCACTTCCCTAGCACAGATACGCAGTATTTT
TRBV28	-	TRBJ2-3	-	CASGPYRDTQYF	TGTGCCAGCGGGCCGTATAGGGATACGCAGTATTTT
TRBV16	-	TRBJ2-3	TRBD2	CASSPRTSGLGPDTQYF	TGTGCCAGCAGCCCTAGGACTAGCGGGCTGGGTCCAGATACGCAGTATTTT
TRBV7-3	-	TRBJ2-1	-	CASSLTLGGYNEQFF	TGTGCCAGCAGCTTAACTCTAGGGGGCTACAATGAGCAGTTCTTC
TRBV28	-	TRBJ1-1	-	CASREGGAGAFF	TGTGCCAGCAGGGAGGGGGGGGCCGGGGCTTTCTTT
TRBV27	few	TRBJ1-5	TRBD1	CASAPGQGRNQPQHF	TGTGCCAGCGCCCCGGGACAGGGGCGCAATCAGCCCCAGCATTTT
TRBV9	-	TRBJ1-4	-	CASSPPMGAGEKLFF	TGTGCCAGCAGCCCCCCTATGGGGGCGGGTGAAAAACTGTTTTTT
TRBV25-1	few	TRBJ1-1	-	CASRDLWNTEAFF	TGTGCCAGCAGGGACTTGTGGAACACTGAAGCTTTCTTT
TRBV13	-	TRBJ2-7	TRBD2	CASSYSGSSYEQYF	TGTGCCAGCAGCTATAGCGGGAGTTCTTACGAGCAGTACTTC